What follows are 2 T cell receptor beta chains derived from one specimen sequenced in a study of CD8 T cells in ankylosing spondylitis. TCRdb reprocessed the 5' RACE reads with MiXCR, giving one entry per CDR3 protein. The sample holds a few hundred thousand distinct CDR3 sequences; about 10% are singletons and the top ten take around a fifth. The sample consisted of blood, either unsorted or a sorted T cell fraction (not recorded which). All receptors come from a male donor with ankylosing spondylitis or in good health (not recorded which).

Ten or more counts support this clonotype. CDR3 region: CASSPSGGDTDTQYF. DNA of the CDR3: TGTGCCAGCAGCCCCAGCGGGGGGGACACAGATACGCAGTATTTT. The chain combines TRBV3-1 with TRBJ2-3, with TRBD2 matching over 10 bases. Trimming removed 4 bases from V and 2 bases from J; junction bases left unmatched: 3. The germline V gene has CDR1 LGHDT and CDR2 YNNKEL (reference sequence). This CDR3 has 15 amino acids.

This chain links TRBV3-1 with TRBJ1-1; D gene uncertain. Trimming stripped 4 bases from V and 0 bases from J, with 9 bases between. The CDR3 runs 14 residues. From germline, CDR1 is LGHDT and CDR2 YNNKEL (reference sequence). CDR3 coding DNA: TGTGCCAGCAGCCCTGTTGGGATGAACACTGAAGCTTTCTTT. Its translation is CASSPVGMNTEAFF.